One and the same sample provided the 5 T cell receptor beta chains below, sequenced in a study of T-cell reconstitution after alpha-beta-depleted transplantation in children listed by TCRdb under 2016. The library relied on PCR. The instrument given in TCRdb is Illumina HiSeq 2500. To normalize quantification of the TCRbeta repertoire, the TCR libraries were built with molecular barcoding that relied on unique molecular identifiers. TCRdb itself trimmed the public reads at Q25 with fastp, ran MiXCR and retained productive beta chains. Duplicate CDR3 protein sequences are folded into a single record with the most common DNA and genes. The sample table holds around 600,000 distinct CDR3 sequences, of which 16% were seen once. The top ten clones comprise 1.1% of the sample. Sequenced material: PBMCs from the stem cell graft donor, taken from the stem cell graft. The receptors stem from a human donor who donated a stem cell graft to a child with acute myeloid leukemia.

This clonotype showed up many times. The chain recombines TRBV12-3 or TRBV12-4 with TRBJ1-5, with D perhaps TRBD1 (5 bases). Trimming shortened V by 3 bases and J by 6 bases, and 12 bases separated the two germline ends. CDR3 length: 14 amino acids. The CDR3 loop is CASSFRGDGQPQHF. CDR3 DNA sequence: TGTGCCAGCAGTTTTCGAGGGGATGGTCAGCCCCAGCATTTT.

This clonotype was seen many times. This chain uses TRBV20-1 with TRBJ1-5; 8 bases fit TRBD1. The CDR3 covers 14 residues. The V gene end was trimmed by 5 bases and the J gene end by 0 bases; junction bases not matched to a gene: 3. Germline CDR1 and CDR2: DFQATT and SNEGSKA (reference sequence). DNA of the CDR3: TGCAGTGCTCGGACAGGGCTTAGCAATCAGCCCCAGCATTTT. Translation: CSARTGLSNQPQHF.

This chain connects TRBV12-3 or TRBV12-4 to TRBJ2-3, with 7 positions matching TRBD2. Trimming cost V 6 bases and J 2 bases; bases outside gene matches: 5. The CDR3 totals 14 residues. In DNA form, the CDR3 reads TGTGCCAGCAGCCAGCTAGCGGACACAGATACGCAGTATTTT. It translates to CASSQLADTDTQYF.

This chain joins TRBV4-3 and TRBJ2-2; 7 positions match TRBD2. Trimming took 0 bases from V and 3 from J; bases not matched to a gene: 4. This CDR3 has 16 amino acids. Per germline, CDR1 LGHNA and CDR2 YSLEER. The CDR3 nucleotides read TGCGCCAGCAGCCAAGATCGGGGAGGGTACACCGGGGAGCTGTTTTTT. This gives the protein CASSQDRGGYTGELFF.

This clonotype has ten or more counts. The chain combines TRBV5-8 with TRBJ2-1; tentative D call: TRBD2 (5 bases). CDR1 and CDR2 from the germline V gene are SGHTS and YDEGEE. The CDR3 runs 13 residues. The V end was cut by 4 bases, the J end by 3 bases, with 8 bases between. The CDR3 DNA follows: TGTGCCAGCAGCCGGGGAGTCTACAATGAGCAGTTCTTC. As protein: CASSRGVYNEQFF.